These 32 T cell receptor beta chains came from one sample sequenced in a study of T cell responses to AZD1222 COVID-19 vaccine. Method: immunoSEQ multiplex PCR; TCRdb's copy keeps in-frame clones and lacks some. Here the sample spans roughly 110,000 clones, 75% to 95% being singletons. Source: peripheral blood, taken 28 days after the second AZD1222 dose. These receptors were collected from an adult who received the AZD1222 COVID-19 vaccine.

The chain couples TRBV6-5 to TRBJ1-2; D not certain. CDR1 is MNHEY, CDR2 SVGAGI, per germline. The CDR3 covers 11 residues. The V end was cut by 6 bases, the J end by 12 bases, with 14 bases between. The CDR3 loop is CASRVGPADTF. In nucleotides, the CDR3 is TGTGCCAGCAGGGTTGGACCCGCTGACACCTTC.

The CDR3, as DNA: TGTGCCAGCAGTTTTATGGGGGTAGGGATACACACAGATACGCAGTATTTT. Encoded protein: CASSFMGVGIHTDTQYF. The V and J genes are TRBV28 and TRBJ2-3, with D possibly being TRBD1 or TRBD2 (5 bases each). The CDR3 sequence is 17 residues long. V gave up 3 bases and J gave up 2 bases, with 18 bases separating them. Germline V CDR1 and CDR2: MDHEN, SYDVKM.

DNA for the CDR3: TGTGCCAGCAGTTTGGATGGGGGGTTGGATGAGCAGTTCTTC. Its protein product is CASSLDGGLDEQFF. The V gene is TRBV27, the J gene TRBJ2-1; TRBD2 is a possible D gene (6 bases). Trimming took 3 bases from V and 8 from J, leaving 14 bases between them. This CDR3 has 14 residues. Germline lookup yields CDR1 MNHEY and CDR2 SMNVEV (reference sequence).

The chain is built from TRBV20-1 and TRBJ1-1; D uncertain. V was shortened by 5 bases and J by 8 bases, with 9 bases between the two germline ends. The CDR3 spans 10 residues. Germline CDR1 DFQATT, CDR2 SNEGSKA (reference sequence). CDR3 amino acids: CSAGSEEAFF. In nucleotides, the CDR3 is TGCAGTGCTGGTTCAGAGGAAGCTTTCTTT.

J is TRBJ2-2 and V is TRBV5-4; perhaps TRBD2 as D (6 bases). The CDR3 extends over 15 amino acids. Trimming stripped 4 bases from V and 0 bases from J, with 10 bases between. Germline CDR1 SGHNT, CDR2 YYREEE (reference sequence). Here the CDR3 DNA reads TGTGCCAGCAGCGGTAGCGGATCGAACACCGGGGAGCTGTTTTTT. It is translated as CASSGSGSNTGELFF.

The V call is TRBV4-1, the J call TRBJ1-5; no clear D. Looked up from germline, CDR1 is MGHRA and CDR2 is YSYEKL. The length of the CDR3 is 16 residues. Trimming stripped 0 bases from V and 4 bases from J, with 13 bases between. The CDR3 protein is CASSQDVPGRNQPQHF. CDR3 nucleotide sequence: TGCGCCAGCAGCCAAGATGTCCCGGGGAGGAATCAGCCCCAGCATTTT.

This clone was seen only a few times. The V call is TRBV28, the J call TRBJ2-2; 9 bases agree with TRBD1. Looked up from germline, CDR1 is MDHEN and CDR2 is SYDVKM. The CDR3 length is 16 residues. The ends lost 3 bases at V and 4 bases at J; junction bases unmatched: 6. CDR3 in amino acids: CASSFTGGQSTGELFF. CDR3 nucleotide sequence: TGTGCCAGCAGTTTTACAGGGGGCCAAAGCACCGGGGAGCTGTTTTTT.

CDR3 region: CASSPRTGIGATNEKLFF. CDR3 bases: TGTGCCAGCAGCCCTCGGACAGGGATCGGGGCAACTAATGAAAAACTGTTTTTT. The chain has TRBV9 and TRBJ1-4, with 8 positions matching TRBD1. Germline-derived CDR1 and CDR2 are SGDLS and YYNGEE. With 4 bases clipped from V and 0 bases from J, the junction kept 11 bases outside the gene matches. This CDR3 is built from 18 residues.

The V call is TRBV6-9, the J call TRBJ2-5, with 9 bases identical to TRBD1. CDR1 is MNHGY and CDR2 is SVAAGI in the germline V gene. Unmatched junction bases numbered 14, after V lost 8 bases and J lost 1 base. CDR3 size: 17 residues. The CDR3 is CASSTRRTGVLQETQYF. CDR3 bases: TGTGCCAGCTCCACAAGGCGGACAGGGGTCCTCCAAGAGACCCAGTACTTC.

The chain is built from TRBV5-1 and TRBJ2-6, with D possibly TRBD1 on 6 matching bases. Germline V gives CDR1 SGHRS, CDR2 YFSETQ. The V end was cut by 3 bases, the J end by 4 bases, with 8 bases between. This CDR3 is 14 amino acids long. CDR3 loop: CASSWGQGANVLTF. The CDR3 bases are TGCGCCAGCAGCTGGGGGCAAGGGGCCAACGTCCTGACTTTC.

The chain links TRBV19 to TRBJ1-1; TRBD1 is a possible D gene (5 bases). V lost 5 bases, J lost 0 bases, and 13 bases lay in between. CDR1 is LNHDA, CDR2 SQIVND, per germline (reference sequence). The CDR3 is 15 amino acids. The chain's CDR3 is CASSPVGGVNTEAFF. DNA of the CDR3: TGTGCCAGTAGTCCCGTGGGGGGGGTGAACACTGAAGCTTTCTTT.

The chain joins TRBV7-6 to TRBJ1-2, with no clear D. CDR3 length: 13 amino acids. Germline-derived CDR1 and CDR2 are SGHVS and FNYEAQ. The V end was cut by 6 bases, the J end by 0 bases, with 8 bases between. The CDR3 is CASSVSSNYGYTF. CDR3 in DNA: TGTGCCAGCAGTGTTTCCTCTAACTATGGCTACACCTTC.

V gene TRBV27 combines with J gene TRBJ2-7; D is uncertain. V was pared by 4 bases and J by 4 bases, with 5 bases between. The germline V gene encodes CDR1 MNHEY and CDR2 SMNVEV (reference sequence). The CDR3 is made up of 11 amino acids. The CDR3 DNA sequence: TGTGCCAGCAGTTCAGGTTACGAGCAGTACTTC. Protein product: CASSSGYEQYF.

The chain's CDR3 is CASSSAGQGYSPLHF. In nucleotides, the CDR3 is TGTGCCAGCAGTTCCGCCGGACAGGGGTATTCACCCCTCCACTTT. The V gene is TRBV2, the J gene TRBJ1-6; TRBD1 matches at 9 bases. Germline loops: CDR1 SNHLY, CDR2 FYNNEI. The CDR3 sequence is 15 residues long. Losses at the gene ends were 5 bases for V and 8 bases for J; bases not matched to a gene: 7.

In this sample, this clone turned up once. This sequence joins TRBV4-3 and TRBJ1-1; TRBD1 is a possible D gene (5 bases). The CDR3 has 14 residues. Germline CDR1 reads LGHNA; CDR2 reads YSLEER. Trimming took off 2 bases at V and 11 bases at J, with 18 bases between the two ends. The CDR3 loop is CASSQLEGRKIAFF. CDR3 sequence (DNA): TGCGCCAGCAGCCAATTAGAGGGGCGGAAGATTGCTTTCTTT.

The rearrangement links TRBV7-2 to TRBJ2-2; a possible D gene is TRBD2 (5 bases). The CDR3 totals 16 residues. The germline gives CDR1 SGHTA, CDR2 FQGNSA. Trimming removed 1 base from V and 4 bases from J, with 13 bases in between. In DNA, the CDR3 is TGTGCCAGCAGCTTAGAGGGTAGGAGGTTCACCGGGGAGCTGTTTTTT. Translated, it gives CASSLEGRRFTGELFF.

The chain has TRBV2 and TRBJ1-5; no reliable D call. The CDR3 covers 17 residues. Trimming left V 2 bases short and J 7 bases short, with 21 bases between. Germline CDR1 reads SNHLY; CDR2 reads FYNNEI. In nucleotides, the CDR3 is TGTGCCAGCAGTGAACGGTCCGCTCCCAGTGGGCGCCAGCCCCAGCATTTT. Translating gives CASSERSAPSGRQPQHF.

This clone was observed a single time. The genes are TRBV5-6 and TRBJ2-1; 9 nucleotides align to TRBD1. The junction had 15 bases not matched to a gene; V was cut back by 7 bases and J by 16 bases. The V gene's germline CDR1 is SGHDT and CDR2 YYEEEE. This CDR3 is 13 amino acids long. CDR3 sequence reads: CASQFSPGQGQFF. As DNA, the CDR3 is TGTGCCAGCCAATTTAGTCCGGGACAGGGACAATTCTTC.

Written as DNA, the CDR3 is TGTGCCAGTAGTATGGGCGGGGGCACAGATACGCAGTATTTT. This codes for CASSMGGGTDTQYF. The rearrangement links TRBV19 to TRBJ2-3, with D possibly TRBD2 on 6 matching bases. Trimming cost V 3 bases and J 1 base, with 8 bases left between them. The CDR3 is made up of 14 amino acids. The germline CDR1 and CDR2 sequences are LNHDA and SQIVND (reference sequence).

The chain employs TRBV27 and TRBJ1-1; 7 bases fit TRBD1. V lost 6 bases, J lost 5 bases, and 6 bases stayed unmatched. The germline V gene encodes CDR1 MNHEY and CDR2 SMNVEV (reference sequence). This CDR3 has 13 amino acids. Here the CDR3 reads CASSPTGNTEAFF. As DNA, the CDR3 is TGTGCCAGCAGCCCGACAGGGAATACTGAAGCTTTCTTT.

This rearrangement joins TRBV18 to TRBJ2-5; unclear D gene. V was clipped by 6 bases and J by 5 bases, with 13 bases between them. This CDR3 has 13 amino acids. CDR1 KGHSH and CDR2 LQKENI come from the germline V gene. The CDR3 coding sequence is TGTGCCAGCTCTCCGACACCCTGGGAGACCCAGTACTTC. This gives the protein CASSPTPWETQYF.

V and J are TRBV19 and TRBJ1-2; D is ambiguous. The ends were cut back, 5 bases at V and 7 bases at J, with 23 bases in the middle. The CDR3 totals 16 residues. CDR1 and CDR2 from the germline V gene are LNHDA and SQIVND (reference sequence). The CDR3 nucleotides are TGTGCCAGTAGTTCTTCGGTCAGTCGTCCCTCCGGTGGCTACACCTTC. Amino acids: CASSSSVSRPSGGYTF.

J is TRBJ2-7 and V is TRBV5-1, with 10 bases identical to TRBD1. This CDR3 is 16 amino acids long. CDR1 and CDR2 (germline): SGHRS, YFSETQ. Trimming removed 0 bases from V and 1 base from J; junction bases left unmatched: 4. The CDR3 sequence: CASSLAGDRGSYEQYF. DNA for the CDR3: TGCGCCAGCAGCTTGGCGGGGGACAGGGGTTCCTACGAGCAGTACTTC.

This sequence joins TRBV6-5 and TRBJ1-5; the D is unclear. From germline, CDR1 is MNHEY and CDR2 SVGAGI. The CDR3 extends over 16 amino acids. Trimming took 6 bases from V and 0 from J, leaving 15 bases between them. CDR3 residues: CASSYGLGISNQPQHF. CDR3 bases: TGTGCCAGCAGCTACGGACTTGGGATTAGCAATCAGCCCCAGCATTTT.

The CDR3 nucleotides read TGTGCCAGCACTAAAGACTGGAACACTGAAGCTTTCTTT. Translated: CASTKDWNTEAFF. This chain uses TRBV6-5 with TRBJ1-1; D gene unclear. The CDR3 extends over 13 amino acids. Trimming removed 7 bases at V and 1 base at J, with 10 bases between. CDR1 is MNHEY and CDR2 is SVGAGI in the germline V gene.

The CDR3: CASRPTSGADTQYF. The CDR3 DNA is TGTGCCAGCCGACCGACTAGCGGCGCAGATACGCAGTATTTT. The chain uses TRBV7-9 and TRBJ2-3; 9 nucleotides agree with TRBD2. CDR3 length equals 14 residues. V gave up 8 bases and J gave up 4 bases; unmatched junction bases: 7. Germline V gene data show CDR1 as SEHNR and CDR2 as FQNEAQ (reference sequence). Complete variable domain (other parts from reference TRBV7-9 and TRBJ2-3): DTGVSQNPRHKITKRGQNVTFRCDPISEHNRLYWYRQTLGQGPEFLTYFQNEAQLEKSRLLSDRFSAERPKGSFSTLEIQRTEQGDSAMYLCASRPTSGADTQYFGPGTRLTVL.

V and J are TRBV15 and TRBJ2-5; D possibly corresponds to TRBD2 (6 bases). CDR3 size: 15 residues. Germline loops: CDR1 LNHNV, CDR2 YYDKDF (reference sequence). Deletions cut 1 base from V and 4 bases from J, with 13 bases between. CDR3 bases: TGTGCCACCAGCAGAGTTATCGGGGGAGGAGAGACCCAGTACTTC. Its translation is CATSRVIGGGETQYF.

In DNA form, the CDR3 reads TGTGCCAGCAGGAGGACGGCCGAGTTCCAAGAGACCCAGTACTTC. This translates into CASRRTAEFQETQYF. V and J are TRBV2 and TRBJ2-5; no definite D call. V was cut by 6 bases and J by 1 base, with 15 bases left in between. CDR3 length equals 15 residues. Looked up from germline, CDR1 is SNHLY and CDR2 is FYNNEI.

V is TRBV27 and J is TRBJ2-7, with D perhaps TRBD1 or TRBD2 (6 bases each). Germline V gives CDR1 MNHEY, CDR2 SMNVEV (reference sequence). V was shortened by 6 bases and J by 4 bases, with 7 bases between the two germline ends. The CDR3 spans 11 residues. CDR3 region: CASRGGYEQYF. The CDR3 DNA follows: TGTGCCAGCAGAGGGGGGTACGAGCAGTACTTC.

The chain uses TRBV28 and TRBJ1-3, with TRBD1 as a possible D gene (5 bases). This CDR3 has 17 amino acids. Between the trimmed V and J ends, which lost 4 bases and 0 bases, there was a span of 16 bases. Per germline, CDR1 MDHEN and CDR2 SYDVKM. In DNA, the CDR3 is TGTGCCAGCAGTTCGCCGCACCCAGGGAGCTCTGGAAACACCATATATTTT. As protein: CASSSPHPGSSGNTIYF.

This chain uses TRBV10-3 with TRBJ2-2; D is perhaps TRBD2 (5 bases). Germline values: CDR1 ENHRY, CDR2 SYGVKD. CDR3 size: 15 residues. V was clipped by 4 bases and J by 0 bases, with 9 bases between them. CDR3 DNA: TGTGCCATCAGTGGGGAGCTACCGAACACCGGGGAGCTGTTTTTT. Translated: CAISGELPNTGELFF.

This rearrangement joins TRBV6-6 to TRBJ2-4, with 13 bases identical to TRBD2. Looked up from germline, CDR1 is MNHNY and CDR2 is SVGAGI (reference sequence). V shed 6 bases and J 1 base; nucleotides not matched to a gene: 3. The length of the CDR3 is 16 residues. The CDR3 spells CASSRLAGGAKNIQYF. DNA of the CDR3: TGTGCCAGCAGCAGACTAGCGGGGGGCGCCAAAAACATTCAGTACTTC.